The next 2 T cell receptor beta chains were all read from a single sample in a study of regulatory T cells in long-lasting Graves disease. With iRepertoire HTBI primers and Arm-PCR of CDR3 regions, TCR beta libraries were built. TCRdb ran MiXCR on the multiplex PCR reads and lists one entry per CDR3 protein. The sample holds about 540,000 distinct CDR3 sequences; approximately 13% are singletons and the top ten take 10%. Time point described: newly diagnosed GD, antithyroid drugs for less than 3 months. RNA extracted from PBMCs served as the sequencing template. This sample was also put to use in a study of T cells in Graves' hyperthyroidism and ophthalmopathy.

The starting material was peripheral blood mononuclear cells (PBMCs), obtained at new diagnosis, from a patient treated with antithyroid drugs. Receptors originate from a man under 40 with Graves disease.

In its sample, this clonotype was seen many times. The CDR3 region has the DNA TGTGCCAGCGCTCCAGGGAACAAAAACATTCAGTACTTC. Its protein product is CASAPGNKNIQYF. The chain uses TRBV27 and TRBJ2-4; possibly TRBD1 for D (5 bases). The CDR3 covers 13 residues. Germline CDR1 reads MNHEY; CDR2 reads SMNVEV (reference sequence). Trimming pared 8 bases from V and 3 bases from J, leaving 11 bases between.

About this clonotype itself: A far larger clone is one base from this, pointing to a likely read error. The V call is TRBV5-1, the J call TRBJ2-5, with 8 positions matching TRBD1. The DNA end is a closer match to TRBJ2-1, so the J assignment may be wrong. CDR1 and CDR2 (germline): SGHRS, YFSETQ. The CDR3 sequence is 15 residues long. CDR3 nucleotides: TGCGCCAGCAGCTTGGATCAGGGGGCCCGAAGTGAGCAGTTCTTC. It specifies CASSLDQGARSEQFF.